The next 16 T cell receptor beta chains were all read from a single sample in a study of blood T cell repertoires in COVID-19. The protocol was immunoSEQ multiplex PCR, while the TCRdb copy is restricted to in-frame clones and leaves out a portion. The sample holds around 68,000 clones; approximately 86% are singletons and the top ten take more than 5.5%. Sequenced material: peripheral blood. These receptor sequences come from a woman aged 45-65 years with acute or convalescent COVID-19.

Here the CDR3 reads CASSPGLAGGYEQYF. DNA of the CDR3: TGCGCCAGCAGCCCCGGACTAGCGGGGGGCTACGAGCAGTACTTC. The chain couples TRBV4-1 to TRBJ2-7, with 14 bases aligning to TRBD2. From germline, CDR1 is MGHRA and CDR2 YSYEKL. With 4 bases clipped from V and 3 bases from J, the junction kept 2 bases outside the gene matches. CDR3 length: 15 residues.

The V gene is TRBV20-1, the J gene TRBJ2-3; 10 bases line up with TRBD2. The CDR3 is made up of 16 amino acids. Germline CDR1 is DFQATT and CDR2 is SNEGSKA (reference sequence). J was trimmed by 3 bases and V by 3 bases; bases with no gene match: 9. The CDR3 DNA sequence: TGCAGTGCTAGTATGGCTAGCGGGGGCCTTACAGATACGCAGTATTTT. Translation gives CSASMASGGLTDTQYF.

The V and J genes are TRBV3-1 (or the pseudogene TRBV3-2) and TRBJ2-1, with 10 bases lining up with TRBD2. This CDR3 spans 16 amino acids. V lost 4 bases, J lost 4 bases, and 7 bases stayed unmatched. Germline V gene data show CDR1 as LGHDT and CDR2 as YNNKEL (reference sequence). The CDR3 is CASSPFSGGPYNEQFF. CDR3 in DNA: TGTGCCAGCAGCCCTTTTAGCGGGGGGCCTTACAATGAGCAGTTCTTC.

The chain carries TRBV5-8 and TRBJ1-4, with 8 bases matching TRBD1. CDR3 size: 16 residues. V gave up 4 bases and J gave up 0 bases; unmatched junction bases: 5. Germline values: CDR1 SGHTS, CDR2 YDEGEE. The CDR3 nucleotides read TGTGCCAGCAGCCAAAAGGGACAGGCAACTAATGAAAAACTGTTTTTT. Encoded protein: CASSQKGQATNEKLFF.

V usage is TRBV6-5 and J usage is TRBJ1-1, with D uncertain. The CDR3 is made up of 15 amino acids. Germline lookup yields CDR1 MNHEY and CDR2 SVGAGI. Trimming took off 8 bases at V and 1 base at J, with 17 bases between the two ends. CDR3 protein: CASSPEASSNTEAFF. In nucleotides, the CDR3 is TGTGCCAGCTCTCCCGAGGCCAGCTCGAACACTGAAGCTTTCTTT.

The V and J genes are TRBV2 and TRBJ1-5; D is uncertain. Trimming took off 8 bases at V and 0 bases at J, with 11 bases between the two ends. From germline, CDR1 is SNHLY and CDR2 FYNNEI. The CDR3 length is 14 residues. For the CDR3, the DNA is TGTGCCAGCCGTGGCAGTAATAGCAATCAGCCCCAGCATTTT. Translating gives CASRGSNSNQPQHF.

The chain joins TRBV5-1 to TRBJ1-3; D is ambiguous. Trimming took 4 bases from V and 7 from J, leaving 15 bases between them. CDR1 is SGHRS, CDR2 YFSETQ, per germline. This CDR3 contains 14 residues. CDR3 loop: CASSLRGEGNTIYF. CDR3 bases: TGCGCCAGCAGCCTGCGGGGTGAAGGTAACACCATATATTTT.

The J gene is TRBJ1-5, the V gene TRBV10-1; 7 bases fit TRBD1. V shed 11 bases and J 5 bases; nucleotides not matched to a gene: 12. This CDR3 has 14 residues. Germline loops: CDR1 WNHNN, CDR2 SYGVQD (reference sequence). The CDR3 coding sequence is TGCGCCGGCCACCGGGACAGACTCCATCAGCCCCAGCATTTT. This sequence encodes CAGHRDRLHQPQHF.

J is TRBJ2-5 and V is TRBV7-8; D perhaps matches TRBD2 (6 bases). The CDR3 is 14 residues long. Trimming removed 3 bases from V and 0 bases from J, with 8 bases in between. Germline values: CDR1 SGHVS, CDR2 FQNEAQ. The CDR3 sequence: CASSFGGDQETQYF. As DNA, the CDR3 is TGTGCCAGCAGCTTTGGAGGGGACCAAGAGACCCAGTACTTC.

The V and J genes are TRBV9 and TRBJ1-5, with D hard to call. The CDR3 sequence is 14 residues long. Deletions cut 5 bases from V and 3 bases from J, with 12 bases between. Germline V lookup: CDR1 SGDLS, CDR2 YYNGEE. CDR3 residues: CASSPRGNNQPQHF. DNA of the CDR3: TGTGCCAGCAGTCCCCGGGGTAACAATCAGCCCCAGCATTTT.

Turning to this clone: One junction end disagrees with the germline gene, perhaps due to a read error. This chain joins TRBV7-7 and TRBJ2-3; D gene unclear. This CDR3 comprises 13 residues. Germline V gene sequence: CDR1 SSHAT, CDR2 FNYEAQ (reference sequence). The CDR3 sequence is CASSFHFSDTQYF. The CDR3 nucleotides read TGTGCTAGCAGCTTTCATTTTAGCGATACGCAGTATTTT.

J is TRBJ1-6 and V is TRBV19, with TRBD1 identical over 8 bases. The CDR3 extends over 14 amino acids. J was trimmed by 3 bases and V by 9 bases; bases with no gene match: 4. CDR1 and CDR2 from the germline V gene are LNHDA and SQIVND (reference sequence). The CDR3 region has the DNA TGTGCCAGCCGTGACAGGGGCTATAATTCACCCCTCCACTTT. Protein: CASRDRGYNSPLHF.

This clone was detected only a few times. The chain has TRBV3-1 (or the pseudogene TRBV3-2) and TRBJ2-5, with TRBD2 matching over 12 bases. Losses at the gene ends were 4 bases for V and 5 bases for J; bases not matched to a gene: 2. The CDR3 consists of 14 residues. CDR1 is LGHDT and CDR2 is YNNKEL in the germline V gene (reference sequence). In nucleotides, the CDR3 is TGTGCCAGCAGCCCAACTAGCGGGGGGGAGACCCAGTACTTC. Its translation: CASSPTSGGETQYF.

The CDR3 DNA follows: TGCGCCAGCAGTTCCGGACTAGCGGGCGGGCAAACGTCCAATGAGCAGTTCTTC. This translates into CASSSGLAGGQTSNEQFF. The rearrangement joins TRBV10-2 to TRBJ2-1, with 11 positions matching TRBD2. The CDR3 sequence is 18 residues long. The junction had 15 bases not matched to a gene; V was cut back by 5 bases and J by 6 bases. The germline CDR1 and CDR2 sequences are WSHSY and SAAADI.

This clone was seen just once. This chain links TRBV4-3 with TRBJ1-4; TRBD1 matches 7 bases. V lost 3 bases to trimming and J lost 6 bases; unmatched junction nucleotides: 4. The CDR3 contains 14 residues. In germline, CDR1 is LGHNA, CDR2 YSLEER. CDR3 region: CASSQDDRDEKLFF. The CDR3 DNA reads TGCGCCAGCAGCCAGGATGACAGGGATGAAAAACTGTTTTTT.

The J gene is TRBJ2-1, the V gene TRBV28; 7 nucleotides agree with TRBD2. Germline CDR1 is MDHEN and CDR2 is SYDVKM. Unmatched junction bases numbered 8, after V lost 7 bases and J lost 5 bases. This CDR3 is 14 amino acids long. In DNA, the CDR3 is TGTGCCAGCAATCTTGGGACTATAAACAATGAGCAGTTCTTC. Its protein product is CASNLGTINNEQFF.